The 16 T cell receptor beta chains listed next were all sequenced from one sample in a study of T cells in Graves' hyperthyroidism and ophthalmopathy. Using RNA transcripts as the source, TCR beta CDR3 regions were amplified. First-round RT-PCR with HTBI primers amplified the TCR CDR3 region. TCRdb fed the multiplex PCR reads into MiXCR, producing one record per CDR3 protein. The sample consists of a few hundred thousand distinct CDR3 sequences, roughly a sixth of them appearing once. The sequencing sample was made of blood. These receptors originate from a young woman with Graves' ophthalmopathy.

The sample holds a few counts of this clonotype. The genes are TRBV20-1 and TRBJ2-2; weak D call: TRBD2 (5 bases). V lost 2 bases and J 0 bases, leaving 13 bases between the germline ends. The CDR3 is 16 amino acids. CDR1 and CDR2 (germline): DFQATT, SNEGSKA (reference sequence). The CDR3 reads CSARNVLGANTGELFF. DNA of the CDR3: TGCAGTGCTAGAAATGTTCTGGGAGCGAACACCGGGGAGCTGTTTTTT.

The chain couples TRBV5-1 to TRBJ2-1; D is perhaps TRBD1 (5 bases). The ends were cut back, 5 bases at V and 6 bases at J, with 15 bases in the middle. Per germline, CDR1 SGHRS and CDR2 YFSETQ. The CDR3 sequence is 14 residues long. CDR3 bases: TGCGCCAGCAGAACGAATACAGGTGTCAATGAGCAGTTCTTC. It specifies CASRTNTGVNEQFF.

In its sample, this clonotype was seen a few times. The chain recombines TRBV7-9 with TRBJ2-7, with a tentative D call TRBD1 (5 bases). V dropped 5 bases and J dropped 0 bases, with 17 bases sitting between them. Germline CDR1 reads SEHNR; CDR2 reads FQNEAQ (reference sequence). The length of the CDR3 is 16 residues. CDR3 in amino acids: CASSPPWGESSYEQYF. The CDR3 DNA follows: TGTGCCAGCAGCCCGCCGTGGGGCGAGAGCTCCTACGAGCAGTACTTC.

This clonotype was seen at least ten times. CDR3 in amino acids: CAGDRGMNTEAFF. In nucleotides, the CDR3 is TGTGCCGGGGACAGGGGAATGAACACTGAAGCTTTCTTT. V and J are TRBV30 and TRBJ1-1; 10 bases line up with TRBD1. V lost 8 bases, J lost 0 bases, and 3 bases stayed unmatched. Germline V gene lookup returns CDR1 GTSNPN and CDR2 SVGIG (reference sequence). The CDR3 has 13 amino acids.

This clonotype was seen ten or more times. The chain has TRBV11-2 and TRBJ2-3, with TRBD1 matching 8 bases. The CDR3 runs to 16 residues. Unmatched junction bases numbered 11, after V lost 5 bases and J lost 4 bases. Germline CDR1 is SGHAT and CDR2 is FQNNGV. Written as DNA, the CDR3 is TGTGCCAGCAGCCTCGGACAGGGACCTAGGGCAGATACGCAGTATTTT. Its protein product is CASSLGQGPRADTQYF.

The CDR3 region has the DNA TGTGCCAGCAGTTCCGCATCCAAAAACATTCAGTACTTC. Translated: CASSSASKNIQYF. The gene calls are TRBV6-1 and TRBJ2-4; D unresolved. V was cut by 5 bases and J by 2 bases, with 7 bases left in between. The CDR3 runs 13 residues. CDR1 is MNHNS and CDR2 is SASEGT in the germline V gene.

The J gene is TRBJ2-5, the V gene TRBV10-3, with D perhaps being TRBD1 or TRBD2 (5 bases each). V lost 4 bases to trimming and J lost 7 bases, with 16 bases between them. The CDR3 has 14 residues. The germline V gene has CDR1 ENHRY and CDR2 SYGVKD. Here the CDR3 DNA reads TGTGCCATCAGTGTGGGGGTCAGCGGCGGGACCCAGTACTTC. Its protein product is CAISVGVSGGTQYF.

In this sample, this clonotype turned up many times. The chain has TRBV28 and TRBJ1-1; D is possibly TRBD1 (5 bases). The germline V gene has CDR1 MDHEN and CDR2 SYDVKM. CDR3 length: 14 residues. Trimming removed 3 bases at V and 4 bases at J, with 12 bases between. The CDR3 nucleotides read TGTGCCAGCAGTTTGATAGGGGCCGCCACTGAAGCTTTCTTT. Encoded protein: CASSLIGAATEAFF. The full variable domain, with the rest looked up from reference TRBV28 and TRBJ1-1, is DVKVTQSSRYLVKRTGEKVFLECVQDMDHENMFWYRQDPGLGLRLIYFSYDVKMKEKGDIPEGYSVSREKKERFSLILESASTNQTSMYLCASSLIGAATEAFFGQGTRLTVV.

In this sample, this clonotype turned up many times. The gene calls are TRBV12-3 or TRBV12-4 and TRBJ2-5, with D perhaps matching TRBD1 or TRBD2 (5 bases each). This CDR3 region has 15 residues. V gave up 3 bases and J gave up 9 bases, with 20 bases separating them. For the CDR3, the DNA is TGTGCCAGCAGTTTGTCCCGGGACCTAAGAACGGCCCAGTACTTC. Protein product: CASSLSRDLRTAQYF.

This clonotype was found many times. The chain recombines TRBV7-2 with TRBJ1-5; no reliable D call. The length of the CDR3 is 15 residues. Germline lookup yields CDR1 SGHTA and CDR2 FQGNSA. The V gene lost 4 bases and the J gene lost 5 bases, with 15 bases spanning the gap. The CDR3 spells CASSSQASAYQPQHF. CDR3 bases: TGTGCCAGCAGCTCTCAGGCGTCAGCTTATCAGCCCCAGCATTTT.

The sample holds many counts of this clonotype. The gene calls are TRBV12-3 or TRBV12-4 and TRBJ1-2; weak D call: TRBD1 (5 bases). The CDR3 is 13 amino acids. Between the trimmed V and J ends, which lost 5 bases and 7 bases, there was a span of 14 bases. The DNA of the CDR3 is TGTGCCAGCAGTCTCCGGGGGGGGGTTGGCTACACCTTC. It specifies CASSLRGGVGYTF.

The chain employs TRBV4-1 and TRBJ2-2; tentatively, D is TRBD1 (5 bases). The CDR3 covers 16 residues. Germline loops: CDR1 MGHRA, CDR2 YSYEKL. V shed 1 base and J shed 6 bases, with 15 bases lying between them. The CDR3 loop is CASSQGLLQGAGELFF. The CDR3 DNA follows: TGCGCCAGCAGCCAAGGTCTCTTACAAGGGGCCGGGGAGCTGTTTTTT.

The rearrangement joins TRBV6-1 to TRBJ1-4; 7 nucleotides match TRBD1. The CDR3 length is 14 residues. Per germline, CDR1 MNHNS and CDR2 SASEGT. The V segment lost 6 bases and the J segment 7 bases; nucleotides outside the gene matches: 8. The CDR3 coding sequence is TGTGCCAGCAGCCGACAGGGTGGAGTTGAAAAACTGTTTTTT. Translated: CASSRQGGVEKLFF.

This clonotype was observed a few times. A much larger clonotype is one base distant, so this may be a read error. Here the CDR3 omits its conserved ending phenylalanine or tryptophan, so a read error is the likely source. The chain links TRBV18 to TRBJ1-1; D unclear. The germline V gene has CDR1 KGHSH and CDR2 LQKENI. Between the trimmed V and J ends, which lost 3 bases and 3 bases, there was a span of 14 bases. The CDR3 sequence is 15 residues long. CDR3 bases: TGTGCCAGCTCACCGACATTGACCCCTCACACTGAAGCTTTCCTT. The encoded protein is CASSPTLTPHTEAFL.

At least ten counts were recorded for this clonotype. The V gene is TRBV15, the J gene TRBJ2-3; the match to TRBD2 covers 16 bases. Trimming cost V 5 bases and J 4 bases; bases outside gene matches: 3. Germline CDR1 reads LNHNV; CDR2 reads YYDKDF (reference sequence). This CDR3 is 16 amino acids long. The DNA for the CDR3 is TGTGCCACCAGCGGGACTAGCGGGAGGGTGGCAGATACGCAGTATTTT. It encodes CATSGTSGRVADTQYF.

This clonotype was recorded many times. The chain uses TRBV5-1 and TRBJ2-7; 14 positions match TRBD2. The CDR3 is made up of 16 amino acids. The V and J ends lost 4 bases and 2 bases, in that order; junction bases with no gene match: 5. CDR1 and CDR2 from the germline V gene are SGHRS and YFSETQ. As DNA, the CDR3 is TGCGCCAGCAGCCCCGGGACTAGCGGGAGTCCCTACGAGCAGTACTTC. Amino acid sequence: CASSPGTSGSPYEQYF.